The clone carrying this T cell receptor (beta chain) was seen ten or more times. No antigen is known for it. The data were taken from a study of T cells in Graves' hyperthyroidism and ophthalmopathy. The study's findings and limits: Most clonotypes that expanded in the thyroid above 0.001 also showed up in blood.

From germline, CDR1 is MNHEY and CDR2 SVGEGT. The CDR3 consists of 13 residues. V lost 6 bases and J lost 7; bases outside the gene matches: 5. There were TCR beta CDR3 regions amplified from RNA transcripts. The TCR CDR3 first-round RT-PCR relied on the HTBI primer set. A single record per CDR3 protein comes from TCRdb applying MiXCR to the multiplex PCR reads. This sample has almost 350,000 distinct CDR3 sequences, with 15% to 20% found just once. Source material for PBMCs was about 10 ml fresh peripheral blood. This sequence originates from a middle-aged woman with Graves' ophthalmopathy. The V gene is TRBV6-2 or TRBV6-3, the J gene TRBJ2-1, with TRBD1 identical over 8 bases. What was sequenced was blood. CDR3 sequence (DNA): TGTGCCAGCAGACCAGGGGGCGGGAATGAGCAGTTCTTC. Translating gives CASRPGGGNEQFF.